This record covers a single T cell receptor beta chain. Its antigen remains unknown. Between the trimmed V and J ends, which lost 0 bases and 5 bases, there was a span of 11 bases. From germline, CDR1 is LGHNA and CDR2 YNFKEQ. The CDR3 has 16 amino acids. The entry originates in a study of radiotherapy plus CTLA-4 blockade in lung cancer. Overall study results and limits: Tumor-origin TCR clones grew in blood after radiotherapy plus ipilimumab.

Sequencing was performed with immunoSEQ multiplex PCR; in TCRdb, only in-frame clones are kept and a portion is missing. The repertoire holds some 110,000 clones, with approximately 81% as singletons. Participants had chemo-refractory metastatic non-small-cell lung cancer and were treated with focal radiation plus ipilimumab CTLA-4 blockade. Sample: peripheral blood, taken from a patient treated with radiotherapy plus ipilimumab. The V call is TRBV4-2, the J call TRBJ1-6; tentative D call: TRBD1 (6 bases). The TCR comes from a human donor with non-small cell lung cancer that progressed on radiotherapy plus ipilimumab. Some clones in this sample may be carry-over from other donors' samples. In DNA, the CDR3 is TGTGCCAGCAGCCAAGATCAACAGGGCGATAATTCACCCCTCCACTTT. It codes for CASSQDQQGDNSPLHF.